This T cell receptor (beta chain) was found in a study of identical twins (dated by TCRdb to the mid-2010s). For the study in its entirety: To test whether fetal clonotypes persist, this study deep-sequenced TCR alpha and beta repertoires from monozygotic twins, from unrelated adults of various ages, and from cord blood. To rule out contamination, replicate twin experiments were performed at different times with different library preparation protocols.

The library was prepared using 5' RACE. The instrument given in TCRdb is Illumina HiSeq 2000. A universal primer binding site was introduced by template switching, and a unique molecular identifier was present in the final cDNA, enabling accurate counting of TCR cDNA molecules. Specific primers in the conserved constant-segment region were used to synthesize first-strand cDNA for TCR alpha and beta chains. To control for contamination, every cDNA library was double barcoded, receiving both a SMART-Mk sample barcode and Illumina barcodes. TruSeq adapter sequences and Illumina sample barcodes were added in two successive PCR steps. The Illumina HiSeq platform was used with custom primers to sequence TCR alpha and beta cDNA libraries. The authors processed their data as follows. MiGEC processed the raw reads to extract unique molecular identifiers, while MiXCR was used to determine the CDR3 positions. Recombination models were inferred per individual with the repgenHMM and IGoR tools using an EM algorithm. The tcR package in R was used for shared clonotype analysis, with sharing normalized by the product of cloneset sizes. To study raw recombination free of thymic and clonal selection effects, out-of-frame nonproductive sequences were analyzed. TCRdb trimmed public reads at Q25 via fastp, called clones via MiXCR and kept in-frame beta chains. A single entry per CDR3 protein holds the most common genes and DNA from its merged rows. What appears here as the V and J calls and clone size reflects TCRdb's work, not the paper's. The sample table lists 260,000 or so distinct CDR3 sequences, 7% to 8.5% of them with a count of one. The ten largest clones represent about 5.8% of the sample.

The paper's findings and limits, for the study overall: Invariant T cells such as MAIT and iNKT could partly confound zero-insertion analyses, though diverse VJ usage argued against this for most clonotypes. Abundant cord blood beta clonotypes carried fewer insertions; young adult naive repertoires showed a weaker similar trend, while memory repertoires showed none. The excess sharing between twins in beta out-of-frame sequences was weaker because fewer shared sequences reduced the signal-to-noise ratio. Recombination models systematically underestimated out-of-frame TCR alpha sharing in monozygotic twins but agreed with sharing between unrelated individuals. Because the same donors could not be followed over many years, the conclusions depended on cross-sectional statistical analysis. Compared with coincidental sharing between unrelated individuals, an excess of low generation-probability sequences was observed among out-of-frame TCR alpha sequences shared between twins.

This clonotype was detected only a few times. Its antigen is unknown. Base qualities are not at hand, and no much larger clone is one base apart. Every donor in the study was a healthy Caucasian. Three pairs of female monozygotic twins, all aged roughly 18 to 30 years, made up the twin cohort. Positive isolation kits from Invitrogen were used to isolate CD4+ and CD8+ T cell populations. This sample also appeared in a second study, on yellow fever vaccine responses in identical twins. As noted in the second study: According to the authors, in identical twins the way T cells responded to vaccination appeared partly convergent and partly personalized. In identical twins, the study followed T cell clones that responded to the vaccine with precision.

The sequenced material came from CD8+ T cells sorted from blood. The receptor's source is a woman aged 18 to 35 in good health.

The CDR3 region reads CASSNSGNSNTGELFF. In nucleotides, the sequence is TGTGCCAGCAGCAATTCAGGGAATTCGAACACCGGGGAGCTGTTTTTT. The rearrangement combines TRBV9 with TRBJ2-2, and perhaps TRBD1 as D gene, on 5 matching bases. From the cysteine up to the phenylalanine, the CDR3 has a length of 16 residues. This entry keeps only the CDR3 DNA: 48 bases, framed from base 1. From the germline V gene, CDR1 is SGDLS and CDR2 is YYNGEE. At the junction V is shortened by 4 bases and J by 0 bases, with 13 bases in between.